The entry below describes one T cell receptor (beta chain). This clonotype was seen many times. No cognate antigen has been identified for it. No base quality values were provided; no much bigger clone lies one nucleotide off. This sample stems from a study of regulatory T cells in long-lasting Graves disease (dated by TCRdb to the early 2020s). Regarding the research as a whole: Patients with newly diagnosed Graves' disease had been on antithyroid drugs for under 3 months. Persistent Graves' disease patients were compared with newly diagnosed Graves' disease patients by peripheral blood TCR sequencing and RNA sequencing. A total of 33 samples underwent TCR sequencing, from about 13 patients with persistent Graves' disease and approximately 20 patients with newly diagnosed Graves' disease. The study was registered as a clinical trial and conducted in China. Beyond this particular receptor, the publication reports: Only the TCR beta chain was sequenced and analyzed. Preferential use of TRBV28, TRBJ1-2 and TRBJ2-5 was observed in persistent disease, whereas TRBV20-1 and TRBJ2-1 were favored in newly diagnosed disease. Compared with newly diagnosed patients, patients with persistent Graves' disease had lower TCR Shannon entropy and fewer highly expanded clones, which suggests clonal expansion. The authors noted that the small sample size was a limitation that may lower accuracy. The study examined only peripheral blood because the primary lesion, thyroid tissue, could not be accessed. Persistent patients shared more public clonotypes among themselves (roughly 2,700) than newly diagnosed patients did (approximately 870).

The intended sense of this specimen's time point label: newly diagnosed GD, antithyroid drugs for less than 3 months. For both TCR sequencing and RNA sequencing, RNA was extracted from PBMCs in TRIzol. Graves' disease was diagnosed according to American Thyroid Association guidelines. Recruitment of patients was carried out at an endocrinology department in Xi'an, China. Each patient gave around 9.2 milliliters of peripheral blood, collected in an EDTA anticoagulant tube. Ficoll Paque Plus density gradient separation was used to isolate PBMCs, and no further T cell sorting was performed. An Agilent 2100 Bioanalyzer and agarose gel were used to check RNA quality, and a NanoDrop 2000 was used to measure RNA concentration. Based on the germline V gene, the CDR1 and CDR2 sequences are SGHAT and FQNNGV. The CDR3 goes from the cysteine to the phenylalanine over 17 residues. Of all the DNA, just the CDR3 is kept, 51 bases in frame from base 1. V loses 4 bases at its end and J loses 10 bases; junction bases beyond the gene matches: 15.

Library preparation was by multiplex PCR. Data came from an Illumina HiSeq 4000. To build TCR beta libraries, CDR3 regions were amplified by Arm-PCR using iRepertoire HTBI primers. Before sequencing, the PCR products underwent gel purification. The original methods were these. Across samples, roughly 60 TRBV and around 15 TRBJ segments were identified and used for gene usage analysis of CDR3 amino acid clonotypes. COPE and FqMerger were used to merge the filtered high-quality paired reads into contigs. BLAST was used to align contigs to IMGT TRBV, TRBD and TRBJ reference genes, and CDR3 was defined according to IMGT. Any clonotype with a frequency above 0.1% was counted as a highly expanded clone. Shannon entropy served as the measure of repertoire diversity, while the Gini coefficient captured V-J evenness. Clonotypes shared by more than one individual were considered public. Using fastp trimming at Q25 and MiXCR clonotype assembly, TCRdb reanalyzed the public sequencing data and kept in-frame beta chains. Rows matching on CDR3 protein sequence are summarized as one entry with the most common DNA and genes. In this record, the V and J calls reflect TCRdb's handling and not the investigators' own analysis. The sample table contains 350,000 to 400,000 distinct CDR3 sequences; only one count was recorded for 15% to 20% of them. Roughly 21% of the sample lies in the top ten.

A further study also used this sample, focusing on T cells in Graves' hyperthyroidism and ophthalmopathy. As described in the second report: Stable Graves' hyperthyroidism was defined as the absence of progression to ophthalmopathy over 18 months of follow-up. Hyperthyroidism patients were newly diagnosed, with disease duration under 2 months, and aged 18 to 65 years. Exclusion was applied to patients with uncontrolled infections, other autoimmune diseases, pregnancy or lactation. Clinical symptoms, serum thyroxine and TRAb, thyroid ultrasound, and orbital computed tomography formed the basis for the diagnoses. The TCR CDR3 was subjected to a first round of RT-PCR using the HTBI primer set and the Qiagen OneStep RT-PCR kit. Blood samples also contained most of the expanded thyroid clonotypes (frequency above 0.001), which suggests that blood repertoires may reflect thyroid immune responses. A model built on a 13 V-J signature distinguished ophthalmopathy from stable hyperthyroidism, reaching 87.88% sensitivity and 81.08% specificity in cross-validation and 80%/75% in testing. During validation, the model predicted progression to ophthalmopathy a median of around 6 months ahead of onset, with roughly 65% sensitivity and 72% to 85% specificity. TCR V-J signatures able to tell the groups apart were searched for in a discovery cohort of 95 to 100 patients, of whom over 40 had Graves' ophthalmopathy and under 65 had stable Graves' hyperthyroidism. Whether ophthalmopathy could be predicted prospectively was tested in an independent validation cohort made up of some 20 hyperthyroidism patients plus 17 patients who later progressed to ophthalmopathy. The 85 to 100 discovery patients were divided at random into training and test sets in a 7:3 ratio. In addition, the study compared T-cell repertoires in thyroid tissue and in blood from roughly six Graves' hyperthyroidism patients. Following sampling, methimazole starting at 30 mg daily was given to hyperthyroidism patients, and high-dose intravenous methylprednisolone was given to ophthalmopathy patients. A second multiplex PCR round built the libraries, followed by size selection and purification. Libraries were sequenced paired-end with 100 bp reads on an Illumina HiSeq2000. SOAPnuke was used to process the raw data, throwing out any read that contained adapters or uncalled bases, had a mean Phred below 15, or lacked an exact constant-primer or identifier match. COPE v1.2.5 was used to merge the high-quality paired reads, and each unique nucleotide sequence was defined as a clonotype. MiTCR v1.1 was used to align clonotypes to the IMGT TRBV, TRBD and TRBJ reference segments. Analysis was restricted to V-J combinations with a frequency above 0.0001, which covered roughly 99% of repertoires. A TCS score was defined as the ratio between F50 (clonal expansion) and ExV (chaos), using BLOSUM62-based TCRdist between CDR3 peptides within each V-J. Welch's t-statistics and random forest reduced roughly 500 V-J features to some 14, which were used in a naive Bayes classifier (R e1071). No statistical method was used to fix the sample size in advance, and group allocation was not hidden from the investigators. The paper describes TCR Vbeta CDR3 sequencing of some 130 peripheral blood samples, made up of under 50 ophthalmopathy patients, some 76 hyperthyroidism patients and 17 progressor patients.

This chain is built from TRBV11-2 and TRBJ1-6; TRBD1 lines up with 8 middle nucleotides. The source was peripheral blood mononuclear cells (PBMCs), collected at new diagnosis, from a patient treated with antithyroid drugs. This TCR derives from a woman between 18 and 30 years old with Graves disease. Donor details come from another sample of the same person, matched by shared clones. The CDR3 protein sequence reads: CASSSRIGQGVGSPLHF. The base sequence is TGTGCCAGCAGCTCCCGGATCGGACAGGGCGTGGGATCACCCCTCCACTTT. The entire variable domain, with the stretches around the CDR3 drawn from the reference TRBV11-2 and TRBJ1-6 proteins, is EAGVAQSPRYKIIEKRQSVAFWCNPISGHATLYWYQQILGQGPKLLIQFQNNGVVDDSQLPKDRFSAERLKGVDSTLKIQPAKLEDSAVYLCASSSRIGQGVGSPLHFGNGTRLTVT.